Listed here is a single T cell receptor (beta chain). Unmatched junction bases numbered 10, after V lost 7 bases and J lost 4 bases. The germline V gene has CDR1 LNHDA and CDR2 SQIVND (reference sequence). CDR3 size: 15 residues. Generated by immunoSEQ multiplex PCR, the TCRdb table keeps only in-frame clones and is missing some. Of some 290,000 clones listed, 70% to 90% were seen once; the top ten hold about 5%. This sample stems from a study of blood T cell repertoires in COVID-19. Study information: Samples of COVID-19 (acute and convalescent) were obtained from the United States, Italy and Spain. In each case, the material was cDNA or gDNA derived from T cells, B-cell-depleted T cells, or PBMCs.

The rearrangement uses TRBV19 and TRBJ1-5; TRBD1 aligns across 7 bases. This clonotype originated in a man aged 55 to 70 who had recovered from COVID-19. Sequencing was carried out using peripheral blood. CDR3 in amino acids: CASTGRDSQNQPQHF. The CDR3 DNA reads TGTGCCAGTACCGGAAGGGACAGTCAAAATCAGCCCCAGCATTTT.